Listed here are 17 T cell receptor beta chains from one sample, sequenced in a study of T cell responses to AZD1222 COVID-19 vaccine. Libraries were prepared by immunoSEQ multiplex PCR; TCRdb keeps only in-frame clonotypes and omits some of them. In the table there are around 140,000 clones, about 89% of which are singletons. The specimen comprised peripheral blood, sampled 28 days after the second AZD1222 dose. These receptors all stem from an adult who received the AZD1222 COVID-19 vaccine.

The rearrangement links TRBV29-1 to TRBJ1-3, with D possibly being TRBD1 (5 bases). The germline V gene has CDR1 SQVTM and CDR2 ANQGSEA. V was pared by 3 bases and J by 4 bases, with 13 bases between. This CDR3 has 14 amino acids. CDR3 amino acids: CSVESGDRGNTIYF. As DNA, the CDR3 is TGCAGCGTTGAGTCCGGGGACCGAGGAAACACCATATATTTT. The complete variable domain, with remaining parts taken from reference TRBV29-1 and TRBJ1-3, reads SAVISQKPSRDICQRGTSLTIQCQVDSQVTMMFWYRQQPGQSLTLIATANQGSEATYESGFVIDKFPISRPNLTFSTLTVSNMSPEDSSIYLCSVESGDRGNTIYFGEGSWLTVV.

The V gene is TRBV6-6, the J gene TRBJ2-2; D unclear. Looked up from germline, CDR1 is MNHNY and CDR2 is SVGAGI (reference sequence). V was trimmed by 5 bases and J by 0 bases, leaving 10 bases between them. This CDR3 is built from 15 residues. This CDR3 is CASSRDRSNTGELFF. CDR3 coding DNA: TGTGCCAGCAGTCGTGACCGATCGAACACCGGGGAGCTGTTTTTT.

The chain has TRBV15 and TRBJ2-5; no reliable D call. Trimming removed 0 bases from V and 3 bases from J, with 5 bases in between. This CDR3 is built from 13 residues. Germline V CDR1 and CDR2: LNHNV, YYDKDF (reference sequence). DNA of the CDR3: TGTGCCACCAGCAGAGATCCAGAAGAGACCCAGTACTTC. It yields the protein CATSRDPEETQYF.

The gene calls are TRBV6-5 and TRBJ2-7, with TRBD1 matching 7 bases. This CDR3 has 13 amino acids. Germline CDR1 MNHEY, CDR2 SVGAGI. Germline trimming cut 8 bases from V and 2 bases from J; bases unmatched to any gene: 6. This CDR3 reads CASAPGGTYEQYF. CDR3 bases: TGTGCCAGCGCCCCAGGGGGTACCTACGAGCAGTACTTC.

This chain uses TRBV11-2 with TRBJ1-2; D is unresolved. V shed 4 bases and J shed 6 bases, with 15 bases lying between them. The CDR3 has 14 amino acids. Germline V gene lookup returns CDR1 SGHAT and CDR2 FQNNGV. In DNA form, the CDR3 reads TGTGCCAGCAGCTCGCCCACGAAGGTTGATGGCTACACCTTC. It codes for CASSSPTKVDGYTF. Using reference TRBV11-2 and TRBJ1-2 for the parts outside the CDR3, the full variable domain is EAGVAQSPRYKIIEKRQSVAFWCNPISGHATLYWYQQILGQGPKLLIQFQNNGVVDDSQLPKDRFSAERLKGVDSTLKIQPAKLEDSAVYLCASSSPTKVDGYTFGSGTRLTVV.

V usage is TRBV4-2 and J usage is TRBJ1-4, with TRBD1 identical over 7 bases. Germline V CDR1 and CDR2: LGHNA, YNFKEQ. V trimming: 1 base; J trimming: 8 bases; junction bases outside the gene matches: 10. This CDR3 region has 16 residues. Written as DNA, the CDR3 is TGTGCCAGCAGCCAAGGGGAGGGGGCAGGAGGGGAAAAACTGTTTTTT. It yields the protein CASSQGEGAGGEKLFF.

This chain links TRBV29-1 with TRBJ1-1, with D unresolved. This CDR3 region has 14 residues. V shed 5 bases and J shed 2 bases, with 15 bases lying between them. The germline CDR1 and CDR2 sequences are SQVTM and ANQGSEA. The CDR3 here is CSVSGEEGNTEAFF. The CDR3 bases are TGCAGCGTTAGCGGGGAAGAGGGAAACACTGAAGCTTTCTTT.

The chain combines TRBV27 with TRBJ1-4; D is ambiguous. The V end was cut by 2 bases, the J end by 0 bases, with 4 bases between. In germline, CDR1 is MNHEY, CDR2 SMNVEV (reference sequence). The length of the CDR3 is 14 residues. The CDR3 bases are TGTGCCAGCAGTTTACTTGCAACTAATGAAAAACTGTTTTTT. Amino acid sequence: CASSLLATNEKLFF. Supplemented by reference TRBV27 and TRBJ1-4, the full variable domain reads EAQVTQNPRYLITVTGKKLTVTCSQNMNHEYMSWYRQDPGLGLRQIYYSMNVEVTDKGDVPEGYKVSRKEKRNFPLILESPSPNQTSLYFCASSLLATNEKLFFGSGTQLSVL.

The CDR3 DNA reads TGTGCCAGCAGCGTAGGTGGGGGCTCGGGGACAGATACGCAGTATTTT. This sequence encodes CASSVGGGSGTDTQYF. This chain connects TRBV9 to TRBJ2-3, with a possible D match to TRBD1 (6 bases). The CDR3 totals 16 residues. Germline values: CDR1 SGDLS, CDR2 YYNGEE. Trimming removed 0 bases at V and 3 bases at J, with 14 bases between.

The DNA of the CDR3 is TGTGCCAGCAGCCAAGAGGGCCAGATGCGGGAAAAACTGTTTTTT. Residues: CASSQEGQMREKLFF. V gene TRBV4-2 combines with J gene TRBJ1-4, with no clear D. The CDR3 is 15 residues long. V dropped 0 bases and J dropped 8 bases, with 13 bases sitting between them. Per the germline V gene, CDR1 is LGHNA and CDR2 is YNFKEQ.

The gene calls are TRBV9 and TRBJ2-1; D tentatively fits TRBD1 or TRBD2 (5 bases each). With 4 bases removed from V and 6 bases from J, the gap between germline ends came to 23 bases. Germline CDR1 is SGDLS and CDR2 is YYNGEE. CDR3 length: 17 residues. CDR3 sequence: CASSSRGDGIMVNEQFF. CDR3 nucleotides: TGTGCCAGCAGCTCCCGAGGGGACGGGATAATGGTCAATGAGCAGTTCTTC.

The count of this clone is one. The chain links TRBV20-1 to TRBJ2-3; 11 positions match TRBD2. Germline assignment: CDR1 DFQATT and CDR2 SNEGSKA (reference sequence). J was trimmed by 2 bases and V by 3 bases; bases with no gene match: 7. This CDR3 is 16 amino acids long. Here the CDR3 reads CSASVLAGGPTDTQYF. DNA of the CDR3: TGCAGTGCTAGTGTCCTAGCGGGAGGACCCACAGATACGCAGTATTTT.

Worth noting for this clone: At one boundary the junction diverges from the germline segment, which might be a read error. The chain employs TRBV7-7 and TRBJ2-5; 10 bases fit TRBD2. The germline V gene encodes CDR1 SSHAT and CDR2 FNYEAQ (reference sequence). This CDR3 contains 15 residues. The CDR3 DNA sequence: TGTGCTAGCAGCCCGCGGACTAGCGGTCAAGAGACCCAGTACTTC. Its translation is CASSPRTSGQETQYF.

The gene calls are TRBV3-1 (or the pseudogene TRBV3-2) and TRBJ2-4; 16 bases align to TRBD2. From germline, CDR1 is LGHDT and CDR2 YNNKEL (reference sequence). V shed 3 bases and J 1 base; nucleotides not matched to a gene: 12. The CDR3 totals 21 residues. The CDR3 reads CASSQPGTSGRDISAKNIQYF. As DNA, the CDR3 is TGTGCCAGCAGCCAGCCCGGGACTAGCGGGAGGGACATCAGCGCCAAAAACATTCAGTACTTC.

The CDR3 here is CATSESTGNTGELFF. CDR3 DNA sequence: TGTGCCACCAGTGAATCGACAGGGAACACCGGGGAGCTGTTTTTT. The chain recombines TRBV24-1 with TRBJ2-2; maybe TRBD1 (6 bases). Germline loops: CDR1 KGHDR, CDR2 SFDVKD. With 4 bases removed from V and 1 base from J, the gap between germline ends came to 9 bases. The CDR3 is made up of 15 amino acids.

The table lists this clone with a count of one. This rearrangement joins TRBV30 to TRBJ1-5; the D gene is possibly TRBD1 (5 bases). Germline CDR1 is GTSNPN and CDR2 is SVGIG (reference sequence). Trimming stripped 3 bases from V and 3 bases from J, with 12 bases between. CDR3 length equals 14 residues. In nucleotides, the CDR3 is TGTGCCTGGAGGGGGGGAGCTTACAATCAGCCCCAGCATTTT. It specifies CAWRGGAYNQPQHF.

The rearrangement joins TRBV29-1 to TRBJ2-7, with 8 bases identical to TRBD1. The CDR3 has 15 residues. With 3 bases clipped from V and 2 bases from J, the junction kept 9 bases outside the gene matches. Per germline, CDR1 SQVTM and CDR2 ANQGSEA. CDR3 sequence (DNA): TGCAGCGTTGAGCTTAGGGGGACAGGAACCTACGAGCAGTACTTC. Its protein product is CSVELRGTGTYEQYF.